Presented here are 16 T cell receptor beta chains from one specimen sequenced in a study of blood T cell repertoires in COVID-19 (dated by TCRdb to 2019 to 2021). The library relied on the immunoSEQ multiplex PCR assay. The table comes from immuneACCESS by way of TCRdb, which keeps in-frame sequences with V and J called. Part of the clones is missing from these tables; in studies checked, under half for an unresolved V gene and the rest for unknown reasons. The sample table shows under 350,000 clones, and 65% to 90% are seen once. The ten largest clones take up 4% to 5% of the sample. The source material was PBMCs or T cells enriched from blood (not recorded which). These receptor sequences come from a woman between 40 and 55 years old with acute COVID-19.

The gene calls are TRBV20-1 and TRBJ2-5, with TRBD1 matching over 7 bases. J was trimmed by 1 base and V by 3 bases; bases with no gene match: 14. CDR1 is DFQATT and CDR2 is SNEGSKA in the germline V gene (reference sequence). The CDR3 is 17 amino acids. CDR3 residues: CSASLFRDSRTQETQYF. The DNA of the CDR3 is TGCAGTGCTAGTTTGTTCCGGGACAGCCGAACCCAAGAGACCCAGTACTTC.

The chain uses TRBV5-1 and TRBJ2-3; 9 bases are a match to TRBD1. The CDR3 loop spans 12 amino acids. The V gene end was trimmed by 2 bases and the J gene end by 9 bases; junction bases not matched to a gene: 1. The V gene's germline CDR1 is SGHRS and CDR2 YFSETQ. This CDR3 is CASSLDRGTQYF. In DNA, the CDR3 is TGCGCCAGCAGCTTAGACAGGGGGACGCAGTATTTT.

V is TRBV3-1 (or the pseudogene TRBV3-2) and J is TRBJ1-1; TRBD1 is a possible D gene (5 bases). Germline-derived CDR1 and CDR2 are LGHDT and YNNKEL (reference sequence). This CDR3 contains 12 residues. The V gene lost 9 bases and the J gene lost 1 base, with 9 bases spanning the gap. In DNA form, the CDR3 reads TGTGCCAGTGGGGCGGCGAACACTGAAGCTTTCTTT. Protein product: CASGAANTEAFF.

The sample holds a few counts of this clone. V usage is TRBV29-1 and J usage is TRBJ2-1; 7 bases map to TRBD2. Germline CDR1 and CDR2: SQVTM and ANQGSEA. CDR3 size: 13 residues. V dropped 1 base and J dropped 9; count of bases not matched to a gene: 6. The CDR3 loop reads CSVEGRLAREQFF. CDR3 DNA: TGCAGCGTTGAAGGGAGACTAGCCCGTGAGCAGTTCTTC.

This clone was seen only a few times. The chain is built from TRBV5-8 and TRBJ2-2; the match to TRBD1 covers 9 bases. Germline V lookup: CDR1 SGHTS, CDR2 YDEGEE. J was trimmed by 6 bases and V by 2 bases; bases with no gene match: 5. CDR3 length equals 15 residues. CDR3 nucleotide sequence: TGTGCCAGCAGCTTCTCGGGACAGGGATCCGGGGAGCTGTTTTTT. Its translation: CASSFSGQGSGELFF.

The CDR3 DNA reads TGTGCCAGCAGTTACTCCTTTAGAAGCCTCTCCTACGAGCAGTACTTC. Protein: CASSYSFRSLSYEQYF. V gene TRBV6-5 combines with J gene TRBJ2-7; D is uncertain. The V end lost 0 bases, the J end lost 0 bases, and 12 bases lay between the germline ends. This CDR3 is built from 16 residues. The germline CDR1 and CDR2 sequences are MNHEY and SVGAGI.

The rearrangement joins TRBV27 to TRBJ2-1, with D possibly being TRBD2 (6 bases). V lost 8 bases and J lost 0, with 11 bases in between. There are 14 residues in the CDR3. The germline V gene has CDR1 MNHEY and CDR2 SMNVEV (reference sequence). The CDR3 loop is CASRLVGSYNEQFF. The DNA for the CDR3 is TGTGCCAGCCGACTAGTTGGCTCCTACAATGAGCAGTTCTTC.

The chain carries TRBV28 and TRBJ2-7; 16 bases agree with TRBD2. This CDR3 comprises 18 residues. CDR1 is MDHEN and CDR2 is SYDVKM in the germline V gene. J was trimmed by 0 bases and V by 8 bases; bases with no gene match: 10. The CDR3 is CASLTKGLAGGSSYEQYF. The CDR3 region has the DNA TGTGCCAGCCTAACTAAGGGACTAGCGGGAGGGAGCTCCTACGAGCAGTACTTC.

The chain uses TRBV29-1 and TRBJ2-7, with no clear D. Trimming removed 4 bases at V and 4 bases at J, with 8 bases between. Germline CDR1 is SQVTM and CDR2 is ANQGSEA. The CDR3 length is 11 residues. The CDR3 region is CSVGAGYEQYF. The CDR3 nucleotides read TGCAGCGTTGGGGCTGGATACGAGCAGTACTTC.

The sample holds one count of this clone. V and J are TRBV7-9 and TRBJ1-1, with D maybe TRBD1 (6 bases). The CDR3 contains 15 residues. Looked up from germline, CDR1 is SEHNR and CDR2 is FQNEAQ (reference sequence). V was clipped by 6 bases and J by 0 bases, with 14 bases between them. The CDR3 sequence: CASRPKDSMNTEAFF. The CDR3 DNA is TGTGCCAGCAGACCAAAGGACAGCATGAACACTGAAGCTTTCTTT.

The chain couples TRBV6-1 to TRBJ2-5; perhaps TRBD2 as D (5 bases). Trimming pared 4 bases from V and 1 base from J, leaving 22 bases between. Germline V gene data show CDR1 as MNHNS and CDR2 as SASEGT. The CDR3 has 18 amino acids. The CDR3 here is CASSGRFSGIRFQETQYF. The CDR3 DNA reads TGTGCCAGCAGTGGAAGGTTCTCGGGAATAAGATTCCAAGAGACCCAGTACTTC.

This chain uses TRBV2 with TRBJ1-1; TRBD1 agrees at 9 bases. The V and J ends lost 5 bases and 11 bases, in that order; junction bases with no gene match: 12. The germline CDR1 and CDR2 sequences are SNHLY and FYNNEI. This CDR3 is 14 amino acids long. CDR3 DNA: TGTGCCAGCAGTACAACCTCGGGGACAGGGTCGGCTTTCTTT. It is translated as CASSTTSGTGSAFF.

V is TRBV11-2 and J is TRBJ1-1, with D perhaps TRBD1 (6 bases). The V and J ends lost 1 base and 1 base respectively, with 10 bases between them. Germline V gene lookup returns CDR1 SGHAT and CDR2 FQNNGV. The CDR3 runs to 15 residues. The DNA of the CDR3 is TGTGCCAGCAGCTTAGTTGGGGGCCCGAACACTGAAGCTTTCTTT. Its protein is CASSLVGGPNTEAFF.

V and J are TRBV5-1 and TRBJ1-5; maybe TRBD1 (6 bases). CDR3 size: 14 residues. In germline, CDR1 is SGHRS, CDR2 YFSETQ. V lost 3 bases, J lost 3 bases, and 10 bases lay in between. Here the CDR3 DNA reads TGCGCCAGCAGCTCCCGGGACAACAATCAGCCCCAGCATTTT. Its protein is CASSSRDNNQPQHF.

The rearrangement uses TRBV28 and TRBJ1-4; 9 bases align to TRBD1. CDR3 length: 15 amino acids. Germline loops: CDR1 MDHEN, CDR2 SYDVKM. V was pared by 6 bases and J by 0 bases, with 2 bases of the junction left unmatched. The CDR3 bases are TGTGCCAGCAGAACAGGGGGCGCAACTAATGAAAAACTGTTTTTT. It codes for CASRTGGATNEKLFF.

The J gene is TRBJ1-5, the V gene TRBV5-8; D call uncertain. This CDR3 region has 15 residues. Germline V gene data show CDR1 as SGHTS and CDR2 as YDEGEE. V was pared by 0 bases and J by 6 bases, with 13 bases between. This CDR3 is CASSLGKNPSQPQHF. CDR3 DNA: TGTGCCAGCAGCTTGGGCAAGAACCCCAGTCAGCCCCAGCATTTT.